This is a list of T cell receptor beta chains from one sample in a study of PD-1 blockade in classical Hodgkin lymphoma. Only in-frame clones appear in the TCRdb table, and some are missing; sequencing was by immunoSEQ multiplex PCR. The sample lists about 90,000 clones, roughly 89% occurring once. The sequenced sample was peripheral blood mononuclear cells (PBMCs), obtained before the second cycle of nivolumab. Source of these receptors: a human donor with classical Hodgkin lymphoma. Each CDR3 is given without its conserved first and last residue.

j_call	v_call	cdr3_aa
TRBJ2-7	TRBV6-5	ASSYGTDSYEQY
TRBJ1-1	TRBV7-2	ASSLVGSEAF
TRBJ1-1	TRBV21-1	ASSKVRQPMNTEAF
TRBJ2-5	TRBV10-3	ANGRGDETQY
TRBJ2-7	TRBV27	ASRIQTGAPYEQY
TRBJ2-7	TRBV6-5	ASSAARSGYEQY
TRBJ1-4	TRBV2	ASTGGLYEKLF
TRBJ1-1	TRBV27	ASSSSAYTEAF
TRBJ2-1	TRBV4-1	ASSQGRGRSSYNEQF
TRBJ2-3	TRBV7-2	ASSSPFVDTQY
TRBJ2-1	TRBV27	ASSLREGLYNEQF
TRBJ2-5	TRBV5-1	ASSLTEETQY
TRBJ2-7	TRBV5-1	ASSLLSAGVYEQY
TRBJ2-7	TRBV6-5	ASTWGRVRDEQY
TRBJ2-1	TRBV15	ATSRDRFLGGGEQF
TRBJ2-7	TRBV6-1	ASSELPGLPYEQY
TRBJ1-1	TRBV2	ASSEWGPGGIKLRPWGDTEAF
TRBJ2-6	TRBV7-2	ARSSGANVLT
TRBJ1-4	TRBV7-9	ASSLGPTTNEKLF
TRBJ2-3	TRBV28	ASRPNGESTDTQY
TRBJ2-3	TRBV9	ASSVWTSTDTQY
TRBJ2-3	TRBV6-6	ATTGLRFSTDTQY
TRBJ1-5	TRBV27	ASSWGGRGFWPQH
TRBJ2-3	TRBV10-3	AISPSGATDTQY
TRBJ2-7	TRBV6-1	ASRDGTYEQY
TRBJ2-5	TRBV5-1	ASSLVHREETQY
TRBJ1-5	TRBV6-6	ASSTQGGVGFQPQH
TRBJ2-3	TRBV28	ASSLGTSDFTDTQY
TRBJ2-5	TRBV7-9	ASSLALRDRGETQY
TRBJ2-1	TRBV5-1	ASSLGQGISYNEQF
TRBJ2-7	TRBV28	ASSPLRGGEQY
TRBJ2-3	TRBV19	ASSLFGTDTQY
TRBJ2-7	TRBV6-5	ASSRGTLSYEQY
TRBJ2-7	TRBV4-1	ASSPSGTGDYEQY
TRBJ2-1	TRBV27	ASSFGTVGNEQF
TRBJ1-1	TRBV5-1	ASSSQGNTEAF
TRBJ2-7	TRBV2	ASFSGRGYEQY
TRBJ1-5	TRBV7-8	ASKTGDQPQH
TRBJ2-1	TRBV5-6	ASSLTGLAGGPGNEQF
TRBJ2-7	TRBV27	ASSWFAGAYEQY
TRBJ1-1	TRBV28	ASMGQSLNTEAF
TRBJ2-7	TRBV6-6	ASSSTGGAGSYEQY
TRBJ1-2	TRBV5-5	ASSLALDMTAVGYT